This T cell receptor beta chain emerged from a study of identical twins (dated by TCRdb to the mid-2010s). Broadly, across the study: The study deep-sequenced TCR alpha and beta repertoires from monozygotic twins, unrelated adults of various ages and cord blood to test whether fetal clonotypes persist. To rule out contamination, replicate twin experiments were performed at different times with different library preparation protocols.

Libraries were constructed by 5' RACE. The reads were generated on an Illumina HiSeq 2000. A universal primer binding site was introduced by template switching, and a unique molecular identifier was present in the final cDNA, enabling accurate counting of TCR cDNA molecules. First-strand cDNA for TCR alpha and beta chains was synthesized from specific primers in the conserved constant-segment region. To control for contamination, every cDNA library carried two barcodes: a SMART-Mk sample barcode plus Illumina barcodes. TruSeq adapter sequences, together with Illumina sample barcodes, were added in two successive PCR steps. The TCR alpha and beta cDNA libraries were sequenced on the Illumina HiSeq platform using custom primers. Per the authors' processing: MiGEC was used to process raw reads and extract unique molecular identifiers, and MiXCR was used to find CDR3 positions. For each individual, recombination models were inferred using an EM algorithm with the repgenHMM and IGoR tools. The analysis of shared clonotypes was done with the tcR package in R, with sharing normalized by the product of cloneset sizes. To study raw recombination without the effects of thymic and clonal selection, out-of-frame nonproductive sequences were analyzed. Clones were called with MiXCR by TCRdb after fastp trimmed the public reads at Q25, and only in-frame beta chains were retained. Identical CDR3 proteins give one entry, which carries the most common genes and DNA. TCRdb's processing, not the authors', yielded these V and J calls. The sample yields hundreds of thousands of distinct CDR3 sequences; 8.6% were counted once. Approximately 0.96% of the sample goes to the ten largest clones.

The table lists this clonotype with a few counts. Its recognized antigen is unknown. Base-call qualities are not available, and no considerably larger clone is one nucleotide away. Study-level results and caveats: Fewer insertions were carried by abundant cord blood beta clonotypes, a similar but weaker trend appeared in young adult naive repertoires, and no such trend appeared in memory repertoires. Compared with coincidental sharing between unrelated individuals, out-of-frame TCR alpha sequences shared between twins had an excess of sequences with low generation probability. Zero-insertion analyses could be partly confounded by invariant T cells such as MAIT and iNKT, although diverse VJ usage argued against such confounding for most clonotypes. Because the same donors could not be followed over many years, the conclusions depended on cross-sectional statistical analysis. Excess twin sharing in beta out-of-frame sequences was weaker because fewer shared sequences lowered the signal-to-noise ratio. In monozygotic twins, out-of-frame TCR alpha sharing was systematically underestimated by recombination models, although the models agreed with sharing between unrelated individuals.

Every donor was a healthy Caucasian. Three pairs of female monozygotic twins, all aged roughly 18 to 29 years, were included in the twin cohort. Peripheral blood mononuclear cells were the source from which RNA for the TCR libraries was isolated. The CDR3 sequence holds 17 residues, the cysteine and phenylalanine included. Only the CDR3 portion is preserved as DNA: 51 bases, with reading frame beginning at the first base. CDR1 and CDR2, looked up from the germline V gene, are SQVTM and ANQGSEA. The germline V and J ends show losses of 1 base and 0 bases respectively, and no gene match explains 5 bases of the junction. This same sample was also part of a study on yellow fever vaccine responses in identical twins. Reported in the second study: According to the authors, in identical twins the way T cells responded to vaccination appeared partly convergent and partly personalized. In the study, vaccine-responding T cell clones were precisely tracked in identical twins.

The TCR was taken from a woman aged 18-35 years in good health. The sequencing input was PBMCs. The chain was built from TRBV29-1 and TRBJ2-1, and 11 junction bases match TRBD2. The sequenced DNA: TGCAGCGTTGAAGCCTTTACTAGCGGGAGCTCCTACAATGAGCAGTTCTTC. The translation is CSVEAFTSGSSYNEQFF.